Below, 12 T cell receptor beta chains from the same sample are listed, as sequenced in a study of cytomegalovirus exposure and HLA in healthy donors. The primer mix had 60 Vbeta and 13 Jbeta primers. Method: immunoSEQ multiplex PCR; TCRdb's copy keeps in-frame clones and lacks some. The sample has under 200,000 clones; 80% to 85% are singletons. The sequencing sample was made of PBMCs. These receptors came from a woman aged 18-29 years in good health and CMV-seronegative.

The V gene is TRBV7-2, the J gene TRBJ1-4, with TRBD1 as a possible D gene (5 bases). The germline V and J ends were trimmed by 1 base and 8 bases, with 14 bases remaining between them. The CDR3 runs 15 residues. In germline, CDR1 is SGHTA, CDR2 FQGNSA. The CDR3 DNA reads TGTGCCAGCAGCTTAGACTCAGGGCAGGACGAAAAACTGTTTTTT. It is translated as CASSLDSGQDEKLFF.

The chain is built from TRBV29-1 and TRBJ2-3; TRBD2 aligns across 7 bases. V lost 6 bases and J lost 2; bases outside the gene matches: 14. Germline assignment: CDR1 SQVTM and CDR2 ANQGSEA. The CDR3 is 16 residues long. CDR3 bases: TGCAGCGTCGGGGGGAGGGCTAGCGGATCCACAGATACGCAGTATTTT. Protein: CSVGGRASGSTDTQYF.

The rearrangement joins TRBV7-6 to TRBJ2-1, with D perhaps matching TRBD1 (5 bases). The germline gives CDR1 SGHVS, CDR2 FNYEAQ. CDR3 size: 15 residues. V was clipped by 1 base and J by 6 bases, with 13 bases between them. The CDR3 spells CASSLGAGLVNEQFF. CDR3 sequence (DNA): TGTGCCAGCAGCTTAGGAGCAGGGCTTGTCAATGAGCAGTTCTTC. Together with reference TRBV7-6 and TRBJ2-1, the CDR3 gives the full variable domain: GAGVSQSPRYKVTKRGQDVALRCDPISGHVSLYWYRQALGQGPEFLTYFNYEAQQDKSGLPNDRFSAERPEGSISTLTIQRTEQRDSAMYRCASSLGAGLVNEQFFGPGTRLTVL.

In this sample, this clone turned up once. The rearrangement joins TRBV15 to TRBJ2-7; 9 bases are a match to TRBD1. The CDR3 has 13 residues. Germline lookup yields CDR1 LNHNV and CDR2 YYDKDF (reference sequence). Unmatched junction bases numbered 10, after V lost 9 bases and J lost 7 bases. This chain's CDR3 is CATGGGTGSEQYF. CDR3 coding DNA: TGTGCCACTGGAGGAGGGACAGGGAGTGAGCAGTACTTC. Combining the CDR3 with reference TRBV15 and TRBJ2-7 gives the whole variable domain DAMVIQNPRYQVTQFGKPVTLSCSQTLNHNVMYWYQQKSSQAPKLLFHYYDKDFNNEADTPDNFQSRRPNTSFCFLDIRSPGLGDTAMYLCATGGGTGSEQYFGPGTRLTVT.

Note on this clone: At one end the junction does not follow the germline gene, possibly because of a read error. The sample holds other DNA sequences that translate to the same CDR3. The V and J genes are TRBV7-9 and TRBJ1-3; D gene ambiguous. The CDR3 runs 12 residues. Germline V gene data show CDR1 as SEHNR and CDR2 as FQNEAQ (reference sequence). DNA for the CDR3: TGCGCCAGCAGCTTAGCCAGAAACACCATATATTTT. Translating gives CASSLARNTIYF.

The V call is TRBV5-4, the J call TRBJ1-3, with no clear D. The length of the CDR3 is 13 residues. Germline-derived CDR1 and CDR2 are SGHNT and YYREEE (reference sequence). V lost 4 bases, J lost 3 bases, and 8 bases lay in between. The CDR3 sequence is CASSVEHGNTIYF. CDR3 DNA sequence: TGTGCCAGCAGCGTAGAGCATGGAAACACCATATATTTT.

CDR3 bases: TGTGCCAGCTCACCATTCCGGGACTCTGGAAACACCATATATTTT. Its protein is CASSPFRDSGNTIYF. The V call is TRBV18, the J call TRBJ1-3; D unclear. Germline assignment: CDR1 KGHSH and CDR2 LQKENI. The CDR3 is made up of 15 amino acids. V was trimmed by 2 bases and J by 0 bases, leaving 8 bases between them.

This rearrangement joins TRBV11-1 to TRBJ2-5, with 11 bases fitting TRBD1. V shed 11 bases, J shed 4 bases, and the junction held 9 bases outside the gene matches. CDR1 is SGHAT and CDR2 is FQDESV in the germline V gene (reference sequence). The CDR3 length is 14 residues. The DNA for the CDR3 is TGTGCCTCCTCGGGACAGGGGGTAGGAGAGACCCAGTACTTC. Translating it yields CASSGQGVGETQYF.

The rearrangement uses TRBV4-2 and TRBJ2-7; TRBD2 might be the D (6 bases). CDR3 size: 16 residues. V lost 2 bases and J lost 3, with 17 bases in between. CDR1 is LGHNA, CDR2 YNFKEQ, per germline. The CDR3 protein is CASSQWAEGPSYEQYF. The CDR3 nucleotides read TGTGCCAGCAGCCAATGGGCGGAGGGGCCCAGCTACGAGCAGTACTTC.

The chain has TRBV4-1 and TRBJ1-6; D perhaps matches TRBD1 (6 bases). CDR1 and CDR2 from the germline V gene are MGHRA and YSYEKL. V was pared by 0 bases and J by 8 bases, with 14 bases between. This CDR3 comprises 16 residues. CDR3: CASSQDPVRGDSPLHF. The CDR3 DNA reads TGCGCCAGCAGCCAAGATCCGGTCAGGGGAGATTCACCCCTCCACTTT.

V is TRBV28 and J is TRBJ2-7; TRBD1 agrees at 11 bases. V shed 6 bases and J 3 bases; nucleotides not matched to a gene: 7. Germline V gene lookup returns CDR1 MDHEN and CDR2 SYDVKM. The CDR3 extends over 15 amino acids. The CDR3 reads CASSFGTGGVYEQYF. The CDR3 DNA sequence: TGTGCCAGCAGCTTCGGGACAGGGGGAGTCTACGAGCAGTACTTC.

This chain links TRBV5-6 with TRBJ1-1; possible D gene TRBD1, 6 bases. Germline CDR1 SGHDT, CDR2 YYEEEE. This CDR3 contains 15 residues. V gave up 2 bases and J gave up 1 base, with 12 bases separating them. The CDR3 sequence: CASSLYRVGNTEAFF. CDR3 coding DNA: TGTGCCAGCAGCTTATACAGGGTTGGGAACACTGAAGCTTTCTTT. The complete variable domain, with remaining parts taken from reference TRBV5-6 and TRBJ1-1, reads DAGVTQSPTHLIKTRGQQVTLRCSPKSGHDTVSWYQQALGQGPQFIFQYYEEEERQRGNFPDRFSGHQFPNYSSELNVNALLLGDSALYLCASSLYRVGNTEAFFGQGTRLTVV.